A selection of T cell receptor beta chains follows, all from one sample in a study of cytomegalovirus exposure and HLA in healthy donors. Libraries were prepared by immunoSEQ multiplex PCR; TCRdb keeps only in-frame clonotypes and omits some of them. This sample has under 200,000 clones, with approximately 81% found just once. The source material was PBMCs. All receptors derive from a woman aged 18-29 years in good health and CMV-seropositive. Both conserved end residues are part of each CDR3.

TRBJ2-1,TRBV11-3,16,CASSLDLASGAYEQFF
TRBJ2-7,TRBV28,12,CASSHYSYEQYF
TRBJ2-1,TRBV2,16,CASRSRDSSSYNEQFF
TRBJ2-3,TRBV6-4,14,CASSLAGGTDTQYF
TRBJ1-1,TRBV11-3,13,CASSPNMNTEAFF
TRBJ1-6,TRBV10-2,16,CASSESVTGHNSPLHF
TRBJ2-5,TRBV5-1,16,CASTASAAGGGETQYF
TRBJ1-1,TRBV6-5,14,CASSRQGGHTEAFF
TRBJ2-1,TRBV5-6,18,CASSLRVWGLAAANEQFF
TRBJ1-4,TRBV5-1,16,CASSPRRSATNEKLFF
TRBJ1-5,TRBV27,13,CASSLLENQPQHF
TRBJ2-3,TRBV19,14,CASSIGQGIDTQYF
TRBJ1-3,TRBV30,13,CAWSVASGNTIYF
TRBJ1-4,TRBV9,15,CASSGQGARSEKLFF
TRBJ1-2,TRBV19,16,CASSSKGTGGNYGYTF
TRBJ2-2,TRBV9,16,CASSPPGVGVTGELFF
TRBJ2-7,TRBV10-3,15,CAISEPGQGSYEQYF
TRBJ2-3,TRBV5-1,19,CASSLGYRDSDNPTDTQYF
TRBJ1-6,TRBV11-3,12,CASSPGNSPLHF
TRBJ1-1,TRBV9,14,CASSVRQDNTEAFF
TRBJ2-7,TRBV28,16,CASSTRGQGVPYEQYF
TRBJ1-4,TRBV11-2,16,CASSFGQGGQAEKLFF
TRBJ2-3,TRBV19,16,CASKLAGSGVGDTQYF
TRBJ2-5,TRBV30,15,CAWYRPDSSQETQYF
TRBJ2-3,TRBV9,15,CASSLVGGFTDTQYF
TRBJ2-5,TRBV30,14,CAWSPLEGEETQYF
TRBJ1-4,TRBV7-3,18,CASSLYRDSFSHNEKLFF
TRBJ2-2,TRBV4-2,17,CASSGNLAGGLTGELFF
TRBJ1-1,TRBV5-1,15,CASRASELPNTEAFF
TRBJ1-1,TRBV4-3,13,CASSQDLTREAFF
TRBJ1-2,TRBV5-4,14,CASSKETGGDGYTF
TRBJ1-2,TRBV29-1,16,CSVIIVQGSPTGGYTF